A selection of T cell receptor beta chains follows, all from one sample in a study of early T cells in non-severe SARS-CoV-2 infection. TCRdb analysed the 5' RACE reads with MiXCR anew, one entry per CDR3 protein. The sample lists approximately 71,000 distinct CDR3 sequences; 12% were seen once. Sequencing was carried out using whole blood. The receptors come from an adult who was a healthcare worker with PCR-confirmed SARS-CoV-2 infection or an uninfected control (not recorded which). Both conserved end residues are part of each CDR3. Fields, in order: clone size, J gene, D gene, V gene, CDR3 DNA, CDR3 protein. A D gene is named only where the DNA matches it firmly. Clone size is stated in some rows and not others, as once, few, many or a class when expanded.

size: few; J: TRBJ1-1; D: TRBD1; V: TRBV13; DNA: TGTGCCAGCAGCTTAGGAACAGGGGGCCACACCCTGAACACTGAAGCTTTCTTT; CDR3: CASSLGTGGHTLNTEAFF
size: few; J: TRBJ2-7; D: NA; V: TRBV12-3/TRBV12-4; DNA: TGTGCCAGCAGTTTAGAAAGGGGCGCCACCTACGAGCAGTACTTC; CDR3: CASSLERGATYEQYF
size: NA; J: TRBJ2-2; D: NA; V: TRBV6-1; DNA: TGTGCCAGCAGGGGCCCGACGAACACCGGGGAGCTGTTTTTT; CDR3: CASRGPTNTGELFF
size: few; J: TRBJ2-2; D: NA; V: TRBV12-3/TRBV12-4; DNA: TGTGCCAGCAGTTTTTTCGGGTTCGCGAACACCGGGGAGCTGTTTTTT; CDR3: CASSFFGFANTGELFF
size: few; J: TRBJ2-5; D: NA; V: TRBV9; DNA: TGTGCCAGCAGCGTAGAGGTGCGGCCCACTCTCCAAGAGACCCAGTACTTC; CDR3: CASSVEVRPTLQETQYF
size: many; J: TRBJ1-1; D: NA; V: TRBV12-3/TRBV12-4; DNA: TGTGCCAGCAGGCAAGGGTCCTCCACTGAAGCTTTCTTT; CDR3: CASRQGSSTEAFF
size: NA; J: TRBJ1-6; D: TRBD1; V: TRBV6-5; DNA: TGTGCCAGCAGGGGGACAGGAGGGGAGTCACCCCTCCACTTT; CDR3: CASRGTGGESPLHF
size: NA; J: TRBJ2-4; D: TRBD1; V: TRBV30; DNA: TGTGCCTCCTCGACAGGGAGTGTGTCCAAAAACATTCAGTACTTC; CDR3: CASSTGSVSKNIQYF
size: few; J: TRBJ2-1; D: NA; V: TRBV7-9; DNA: TGTGCCAGCAGCTCAAGGACAGCCCACAATGAGCAGTTCTTC; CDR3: CASSSRTAHNEQFF
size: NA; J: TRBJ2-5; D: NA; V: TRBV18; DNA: TGTGCCAGCTCACCACCGCTGGGGGGACAAGAGACCCAGTACTTC; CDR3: CASSPPLGGQETQYF
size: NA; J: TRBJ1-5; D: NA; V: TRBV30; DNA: TGTGCCTGGAGCATTGGGTCGGCAGGGGGCAATCAGCCCCAGCATTTT; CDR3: CAWSIGSAGGNQPQHF
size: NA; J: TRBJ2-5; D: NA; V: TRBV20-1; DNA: TGCAGTGCTAGCCCGGCAGCTCAAGAGACCCAGTACTTC; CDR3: CSASPAAQETQYF
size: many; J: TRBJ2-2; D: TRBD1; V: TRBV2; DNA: TGTGCCAGCAGTGACGACGGACAGGGAAACACCGGGGAGCTGTTTTTT; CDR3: CASSDDGQGNTGELFF
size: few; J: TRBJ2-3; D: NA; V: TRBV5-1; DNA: TGCGCCAGCAGCTTGGCGTTTGGACAGCCTAGCACAGATACGCAGTATTTT; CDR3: CASSLAFGQPSTDTQYF
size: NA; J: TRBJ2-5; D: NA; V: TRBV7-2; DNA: TGTGCCAGCAGCTTATCGGGGTGGGAGACCCAGTACTTC; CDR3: CASSLSGWETQYF
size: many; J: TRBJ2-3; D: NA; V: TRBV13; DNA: TGTGCCAGCAGCTTGGGACTGCGGAATACGCAGTATTTT; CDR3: CASSLGLRNTQYF
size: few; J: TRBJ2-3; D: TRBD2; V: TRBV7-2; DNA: TGTGCCAGCAGCTTCGGAGAGACTAGCGGCTCCACAGATACGCAGTATTTT; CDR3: CASSFGETSGSTDTQYF
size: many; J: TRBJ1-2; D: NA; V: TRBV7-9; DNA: TGTGCCAGCAGCTCGCGACCGGTCTATGGCTACACCTTC; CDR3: CASSSRPVYGYTF
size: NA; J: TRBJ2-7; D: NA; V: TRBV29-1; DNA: TGCAGCGTTGACGTTTCGGGGAAATCGGAACAGTACTTC; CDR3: CSVDVSGKSEQYF
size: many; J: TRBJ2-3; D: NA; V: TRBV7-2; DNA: TGTGCCAGCAGCTTAATTAAGGATACGCAGTATTTT; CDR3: CASSLIKDTQYF
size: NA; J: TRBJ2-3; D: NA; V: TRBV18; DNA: TGTGCCAGCTCACCAGACCGCCATACCACAGATACGCAGTATTTT; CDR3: CASSPDRHTTDTQYF
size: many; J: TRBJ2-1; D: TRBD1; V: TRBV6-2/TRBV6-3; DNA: TGTGCCAGCATCATTACAGGGGGCGCAGGGAATGAGCAGTTCTTC; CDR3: CASIITGGAGNEQFF
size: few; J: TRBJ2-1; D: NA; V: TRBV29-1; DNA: TGCAGCGTTGATAAGGGGATGAATGAGCAGTTCTTC; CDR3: CSVDKGMNEQFF
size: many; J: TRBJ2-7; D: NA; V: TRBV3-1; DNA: TGTGCCAGCAGCCACGCTAGCGTTAAGTACGAGCAGTACTTC; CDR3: CASSHASVKYEQYF
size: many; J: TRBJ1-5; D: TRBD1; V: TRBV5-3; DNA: TGTGCCAGAAGCTTCCGGACAGGGGGCGCGAGCAATCAGCCCCAGCATTTT; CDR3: CARSFRTGGASNQPQHF
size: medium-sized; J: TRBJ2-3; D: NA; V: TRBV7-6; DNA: TGTGCCAGCAGCTCCTCGGGTACTAGCACAGATACGCAGTATTTT; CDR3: CASSSSGTSTDTQYF
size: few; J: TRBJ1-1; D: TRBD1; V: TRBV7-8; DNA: TGTGCCAGCAGCTCACAGGGGCTTGAAGCTTTCTTT; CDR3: CASSSQGLEAFF
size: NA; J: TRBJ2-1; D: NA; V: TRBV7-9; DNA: TGTGCCAGCGGGGGGCAGGTGGGCTCCTACAATGAGCAGTTCTTC; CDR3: CASGGQVGSYNEQFF
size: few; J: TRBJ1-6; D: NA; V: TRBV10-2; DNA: TGCGCCAGCAGTGCTGTGCTAGGAGAGTCACCCCTCCACTTT; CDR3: CASSAVLGESPLHF
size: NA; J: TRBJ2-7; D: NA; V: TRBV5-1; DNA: TGCGCCAGCAGCGGTCCCGGGACAAAATCCTACGAGCAGTACTTC; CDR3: CASSGPGTKSYEQYF
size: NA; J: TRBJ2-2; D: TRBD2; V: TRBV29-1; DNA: TGCAGCGCCGGGACTAGCGGGAACACCGGGGAGCTGTTTTTT; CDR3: CSAGTSGNTGELFF
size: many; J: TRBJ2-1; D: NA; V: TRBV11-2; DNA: TGTGCCAGCAGCGGAGGGGGGGGCTACAATGAGCAGTTCTTC; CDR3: CASSGGGGYNEQFF
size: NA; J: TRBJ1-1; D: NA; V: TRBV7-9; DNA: TGTGCCAGCAGCCCCCACACGGGATGGAGTGAAGCTTTCTTT; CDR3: CASSPHTGWSEAFF
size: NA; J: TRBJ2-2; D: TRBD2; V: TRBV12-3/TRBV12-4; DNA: TGTGCCAGCAGGCCGGATAGCGGGGGGGCCGCCGGGGAGCTGTTTTTT; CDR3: CASRPDSGGAAGELFF
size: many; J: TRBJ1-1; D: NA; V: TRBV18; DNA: TGTGCCAGCTCACCACGGCGTCTTTTCGGCACTGAAGCTTTCTTT; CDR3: CASSPRRLFGTEAFF
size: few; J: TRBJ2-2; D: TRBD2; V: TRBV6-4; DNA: TGTGCCAGCAGTGTAGCGGGGGACACCGGGGAGCTGTTTTTT; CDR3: CASSVAGDTGELFF
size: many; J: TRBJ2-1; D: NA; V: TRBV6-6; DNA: TGTGCCAGCAGTTCCACCGGGGCCGGAGGTGAGCAGTTCTTC; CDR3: CASSSTGAGGEQFF
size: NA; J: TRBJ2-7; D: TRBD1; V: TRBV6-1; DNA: TGTGCCAGCAACCCCTTGACAGGGGAGTATTCCTACGAGCAGTACTTC; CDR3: CASNPLTGEYSYEQYF
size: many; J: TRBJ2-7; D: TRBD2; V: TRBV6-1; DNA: TGTGCCAGCAGCGCAGACCTGCCCGGGGGGAACATCGTGTACGAGCAGTACTTC; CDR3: CASSADLPGGNIVYEQYF
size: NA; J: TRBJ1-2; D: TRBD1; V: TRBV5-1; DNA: TGCGCCAGCAGCTTGGTCCTTCCGGGACAGGACGTTCACTATGGCTACACCTTC; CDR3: CASSLVLPGQDVHYGYTF
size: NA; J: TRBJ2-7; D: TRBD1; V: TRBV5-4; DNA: TGTGCCAGCAGCTTGCCAGGGGGACATAACTACGAGCAGTACTTC; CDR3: CASSLPGGHNYEQYF
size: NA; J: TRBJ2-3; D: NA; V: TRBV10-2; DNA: TGCGCCAGCAGTGAAAACCTACCTAGCACAGATACGCAGTATTTT; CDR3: CASSENLPSTDTQYF
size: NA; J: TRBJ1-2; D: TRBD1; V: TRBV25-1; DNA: TGTGCCAGCAGTCGCCCGGGACAGGGTGACGGCTACACCTTC; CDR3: CASSRPGQGDGYTF
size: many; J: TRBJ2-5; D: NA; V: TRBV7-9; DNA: TGTGCCAGCAGCTATAGCGGTTCTCAAGAGACCCAGTACTTC; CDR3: CASSYSGSQETQYF
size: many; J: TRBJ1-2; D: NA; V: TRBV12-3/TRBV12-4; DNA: TGTGCCAGCAGTTTGAGGGGGGATGGCTACACCTTC; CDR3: CASSLRGDGYTF
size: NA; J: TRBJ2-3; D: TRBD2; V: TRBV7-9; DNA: TGTGCCAGCAGCTTCGGACTAGCGGGGGTCACAGATACGCAGTATTTT; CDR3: CASSFGLAGVTDTQYF
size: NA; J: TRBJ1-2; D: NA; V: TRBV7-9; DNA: TGTGCCAGCAGCTTACAGGGGATGCTCGGCTACACCTTC; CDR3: CASSLQGMLGYTF
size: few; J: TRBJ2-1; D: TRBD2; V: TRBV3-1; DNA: TGTGCCAGCAGCCAAGAGAGCGGGGGGTACAATGAGCAGTTCTTC; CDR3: CASSQESGGYNEQFF